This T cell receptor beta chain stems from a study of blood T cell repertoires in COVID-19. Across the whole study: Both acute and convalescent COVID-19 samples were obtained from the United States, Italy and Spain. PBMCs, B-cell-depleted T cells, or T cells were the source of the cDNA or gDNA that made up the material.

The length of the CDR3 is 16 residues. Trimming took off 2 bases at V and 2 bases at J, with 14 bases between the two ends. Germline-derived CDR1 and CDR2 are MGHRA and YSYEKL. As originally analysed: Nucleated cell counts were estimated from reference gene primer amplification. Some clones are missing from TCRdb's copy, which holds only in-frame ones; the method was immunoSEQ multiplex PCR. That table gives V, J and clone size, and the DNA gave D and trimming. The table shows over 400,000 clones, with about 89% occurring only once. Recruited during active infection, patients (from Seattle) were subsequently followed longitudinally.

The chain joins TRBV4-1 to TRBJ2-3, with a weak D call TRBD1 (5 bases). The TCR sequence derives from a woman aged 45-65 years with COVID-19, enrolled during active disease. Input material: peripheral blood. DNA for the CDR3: TGCGCCAGCAGCCAAAATAAGGGGCCGTACACAGATACGCAGTATTTT. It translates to CASSQNKGPYTDTQYF.